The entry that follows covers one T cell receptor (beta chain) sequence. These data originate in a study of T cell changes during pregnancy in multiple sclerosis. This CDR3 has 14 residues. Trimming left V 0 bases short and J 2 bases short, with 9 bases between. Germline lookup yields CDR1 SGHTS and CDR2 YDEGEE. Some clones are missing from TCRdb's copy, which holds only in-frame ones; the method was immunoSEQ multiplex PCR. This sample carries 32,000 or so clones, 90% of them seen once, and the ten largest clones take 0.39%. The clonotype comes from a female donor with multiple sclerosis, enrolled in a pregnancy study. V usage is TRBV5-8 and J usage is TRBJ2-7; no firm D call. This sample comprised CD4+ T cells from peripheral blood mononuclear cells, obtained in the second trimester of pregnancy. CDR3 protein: CASSLGDTAYEQYF. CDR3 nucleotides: TGTGCCAGCAGCTTGGGTGACACCGCCTACGAGCAGTACTTC.